This T cell receptor (beta chain) was captured by sequencing in a study of T cell responses to AZD1222 COVID-19 vaccine. Regarding the study as a whole: Breadth and depth of Spike-specific TCRs rose after two AZD1222 doses. Donors skewed white British and female; clonal diversity was possibly underestimated. CD4 TCRs associated with vaccination spanned spike, dominating at 160-218 and 743-854.

Trimming cost V 2 bases and J 2 bases, with 13 bases left between them. This CDR3 region has 16 residues. CDR1 is SGHVT, CDR2 SQSDAQ, per germline. Doses given second, at about 4 or about 12 weeks, were pooled. Of note for this clone: Its matching antigen is unknown.

TCRdb's table, derived via immunoSEQ multiplex PCR, lists solely in-frame clones and lacks some. Seen here are roughly 4,700 clones, over 75% observed once, and the top ten hold 5.2%. This receptor was obtained from an adult who received the AZD1222 COVID-19 vaccine. The sequenced sample was peripheral blood, obtained 28 days after the second AZD1222 dose. The chain is built from TRBV7-4 and TRBJ1-5, with D perhaps TRBD1 (6 bases). The CDR3 protein is CASSLKQGKGNQPQHF. The CDR3 DNA reads TGTGCCAGCAGCTTAAAGCAGGGGAAGGGCAATCAGCCCCAGCATTTT.